A selection of T cell receptor beta chains follows, all from one sample in a study of neoadjuvant anti-PD-1 for oral cavity cancer. Clones were read by immunoSEQ multiplex PCR, and TCRdb kept only the in-frame ones, dropping some. The data hold 6,000 to 8,500 clones, with 55% to 65% observed a single time. Material: PBMCs, obtained after nivolumab (anti-PD-1) treatment. The origin of the receptors is a person aged 35-79 years with oral cavity squamous cell carcinoma. CDR3s include the opening cysteine and the closing phenylalanine or tryptophan. A D gene is named only where the DNA matches it firmly. Rows may omit the clone size; those that give it use once, few, many or a size class.

TRBJ1-5	.	TRBV19	few	TGTGCCAGTAGTCCCACAGGTAATAGTCAGCCCCAGCATTTT	CASSPTGNSQPQHF
TRBJ2-1	.	TRBV28	.	TGTGCCAGCAGTTTAGAGGGGTGGGGGCGATCGGGGTCCTACAATGAGCAGTTCTTC	CASSLEGWGRSGSYNEQFF
TRBJ1-3	TRBD1	TRBV19	.	TGTGCCAGTAGTACGGGACAGGTAAGCTCTGGAAACACCATATATTTT	CASSTGQVSSGNTIYF
TRBJ1-1	TRBD1	TRBV29-1	.	TGCAGCGTGAAAACAGGGGGTAGCACTGAAGCTTTCTTT	CSVKTGGSTEAFF
TRBJ1-1	.	TRBV19	.	TGTGCCAGTAGTGCGACGGTGAACACTGAAGCTTTCTTT	CASSATVNTEAFF
TRBJ2-7	TRBD2	TRBV7-2	.	TGTGCCAGCAGCCCGGGACTAGCGGCGATCTCCTACGAGCAGTACTTC	CASSPGLAAISYEQYF
TRBJ1-2	.	TRBV5-6	few	TGTGCCAGCAGCCCCGCCGGGCCAGATGGCTACACCTTC	CASSPAGPDGYTF
TRBJ2-3	.	TRBV4-1	.	TGCGCCAGCAGCCAAGGGCGCCGCACAGATACGCAGTATTTT	CASSQGRRTDTQYF
TRBJ1-6	.	TRBV6-5	.	TGTGCCAGCAGTACGGGGGCGGGTTCACCCCTCCACTTT	CASSTGAGSPLHF
TRBJ1-2	.	TRBV19	.	TGTGCCAGTTCACCGGATCTTTACTATGGCTACACCTTC	CASSPDLYYGYTF
TRBJ2-2	TRBD1	TRBV19	.	TGTGCCAGTACCCGGGACAGGAACACCGGGGAGCTGTTTTTT	CASTRDRNTGELFF
TRBJ2-3	TRBD1	TRBV7-8	.	TGTGCCAGCAGCCCCAGACAGGGGGGAAAGGTCACAGATACGCAGTATTTT	CASSPRQGGKVTDTQYF
TRBJ1-1	.	TRBV20-1	.	TGCAGTGCTAGGAAGGACACTGAAGCTTTCTTT	CSARKDTEAFF
TRBJ1-2	.	TRBV5-1	few	TGCGCCAGCAGCTCCGGACGCACTAACTATGGCTACACCTTC	CASSSGRTNYGYTF
TRBJ2-3	TRBD2	TRBV9	.	TGTGCCAGCAGCCCACTAGCGGGTAGAGATACGCAGTATTTT	CASSPLAGRDTQYF
TRBJ1-6	.	TRBV27	few	TGTGCCAGCAGTTTAGACTTACTTAGCTCCTATAATTCACCCCTCCACTTT	CASSLDLLSSYNSPLHF
TRBJ2-7	.	TRBV7-2	.	TGTGCCAGCAGCTCTCAGCAAAGCTCCTACGAGCAGTACTTC	CASSSQQSSYEQYF
TRBJ1-1	.	TRBV7-9	large	TGTGCCAGCAGCTTAGGAGAGGACACTGAAGCTTTCTTT	CASSLGEDTEAFF
TRBJ2-6	TRBD1	TRBV4-1	.	TGCGCCAGCAGCCACGACCGGACAGGGGGCATTTTAGCTGGGGCCAACGTCCTGACTTTC	CASSHDRTGGILAGANVLTF
TRBJ1-2	.	TRBV6-1	few	TGTGCCAGCAGTGGACCGGGAGCTAACTATGGCTACACCTTC	CASSGPGANYGYTF
TRBJ1-5	.	TRBV12-5	.	TGTGCTAGTGGTTCAGCGATTAATCAGCCCCAGCATTTT	CASGSAINQPQHF
TRBJ2-7	TRBD1	TRBV9	few	TGTGCCAGCAGCGTAGAGACAGGGTCATACGAGCAGTACTTC	CASSVETGSYEQYF